The rows below give T cell receptor beta chains drawn from one sample of a study of blood T cell repertoires in COVID-19. The repertoire was sequenced with immunoSEQ multiplex PCR; TCRdb's copy has only in-frame clones and lacks some. This sample has 120,000 to 150,000 clones, with 70% to 90% found just once. Input material: peripheral blood. These receptors were taken from a woman between 45 and 65 years old with acute or convalescent COVID-19. The CDR3 runs from the conserved cysteine through the conserved F or W. The D gene is left open where the match is weak. Size values are once, few and many counts, or a class for expanded clones, and some rows have none.

V gene,D gene,J gene,clone size,CDR3 DNA,CDR3 protein
TRBV4-2,-,TRBJ1-5,few,TGTGCCAGCAGCCAAGAGGTCTGGGGGGGGGAGGGAACCAATCAGCCCCAGCATTTT,CASSQEVWGGEGTNQPQHF
TRBV6-2/TRBV6-3,TRBD1,TRBJ2-5,once,TGTGCCAGCAGTTACTGGGGGACAGGGGGCCAAGAGACCCAGTACTTC,CASSYWGTGGQETQYF
TRBV29-1,-,TRBJ1-2,many,TGCAGCGACTCACAGGTGTGCTACACCTTC,CSDSQVCYTF
TRBV12-5,TRBD2,TRBJ2-3,-,TGTGCTAGTGTAGATACAGCGGGGGATACGCAGTATTTT,CASVDTAGDTQYF
TRBV9,TRBD1,TRBJ2-7,-,TGTGCCAGCAGCGTAGGAGGGGGCTTCGACGAGCAGTACTTC,CASSVGGGFDEQYF
TRBV3-1/TRBV3-2,-,TRBJ1-6,-,TGTGCCAGCAGCCAAGGGGAGGAGCGTTCACCCCTCCACTTT,CASSQGEERSPLHF
TRBV3-1/TRBV3-2,TRBD1,TRBJ1-6,-,TGTGCCAGCAGCCGGACAGGGGGCGTTACCGATTCACCCCTCCACTTT,CASSRTGGVTDSPLHF
TRBV5-1,TRBD1,TRBJ1-1,-,TGCGCCAGCAGCCCCCTGTCAGGGGGCCTAATGAACACTGAAGCTTTCTTT,CASSPLSGGLMNTEAFF
TRBV27,TRBD1,TRBJ1-1,once,TGTGCCAGCAGTTTCGGGACAGGGAACACTGAAGCTTTCTTT,CASSFGTGNTEAFF
TRBV9,-,TRBJ1-2,-,TGTGCCAGCAGCGTAGCCCCAACGAGAGCTAACTATGGCTACACCTTC,CASSVAPTRANYGYTF